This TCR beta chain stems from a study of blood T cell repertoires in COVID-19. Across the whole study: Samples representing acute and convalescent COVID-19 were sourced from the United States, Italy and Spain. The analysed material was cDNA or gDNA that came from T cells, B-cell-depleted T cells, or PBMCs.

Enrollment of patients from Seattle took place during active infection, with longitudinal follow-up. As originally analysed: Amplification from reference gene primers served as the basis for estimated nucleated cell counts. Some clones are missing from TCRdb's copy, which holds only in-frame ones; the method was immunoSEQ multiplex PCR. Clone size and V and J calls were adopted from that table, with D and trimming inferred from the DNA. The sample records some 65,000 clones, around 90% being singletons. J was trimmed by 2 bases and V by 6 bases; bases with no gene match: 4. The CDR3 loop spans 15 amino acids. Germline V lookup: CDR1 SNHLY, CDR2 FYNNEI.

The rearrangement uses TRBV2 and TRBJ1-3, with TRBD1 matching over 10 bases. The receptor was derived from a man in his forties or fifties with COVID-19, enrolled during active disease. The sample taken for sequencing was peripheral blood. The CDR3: CASRAGTGAGNTIYF. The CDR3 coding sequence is TGTGCCAGCAGAGCCGGGACAGGGGCTGGAAACACCATATATTTT.